Sequencing of this T cell receptor beta chain was carried out in a study of memory CD4+ T cells and cytomegalovirus serostatus. This clone has just a few counts. What it binds is unknown. The CDR3 contains 11 residues. Germline-derived CDR1 and CDR2 are MRHNA and SNTAGT. V was clipped by 0 bases and J by 9 bases, with 5 bases between them. Single viable CD3+CD4+CD8-CD45RO+ cells were sorted as the memory CD4+ T cells. CD4+ T cells were isolated by positive magnetic selection. Study-wide points: A US-trained random forest predicted CMV serostatus with median AUC around 0.9.

Produced via immunoSEQ multiplex PCR; TCRdb's table is partial and in-frame only. The sample consists of about 42,000 clones, around 72% of them appearing once. The origin of this receptor is an adult in good health and CMV-seronegative. V and J are TRBV6-4 and TRBJ1-1; D might be TRBD1 (5 bases). The sequenced sample consisted of memory CD4+ T cells from blood. CDR3 residues: CASSDSGQAFF. In nucleotides, the CDR3 is TGTGCCAGCAGTGACTCGGGACAAGCTTTCTTT.